This T cell receptor (beta chain) emerged from a study of T cell repertoires in cytomegalovirus infection. At the level of the study: Evidence of both CMV infection and a matching HLA type came from public TCR beta signatures.

In this sample, this clonotype turned up a few times. TCRdb ran MiXCR on the reads and lists one entry per CDR3 protein. The sample includes roughly 280,000 distinct CDR3 sequences, 12% to 15% of them seen just once. This CDR3 comprises 14 residues. CDR1 and CDR2 (germline): SGHNT, YYREEE (reference sequence). The junction had 3 bases not matched to a gene; V was cut back by 2 bases and J by 3 bases. The rearrangement joins TRBV5-4 to TRBJ2-3; TRBD2 aligns across 7 bases. The sequence was collected from a human donor in good health (CMV status not recorded). Some clones in this sample may be carry-over from other donors' samples. What was sequenced was PBMCs. Here the CDR3 DNA reads TGTGCCAGCAGCTTTCGGACTAGGACAGATACGCAGTATTTT. Its translation is CASSFRTRTDTQYF.